Listed below are T cell receptor beta chains from one sample, sequenced in a study of regulatory T cells in long-lasting Graves disease. MiXCR was run by TCRdb on the multiplex PCR reads, yielding one entry per CDR3 protein. Of a few hundred thousand distinct CDR3 sequences in the sample, about 20% were seen once. The sample in question was peripheral blood mononuclear cells (PBMCs), obtained when the disease was refractory, from a patient treated with antithyroid drugs. Receptors were obtained from a female donor with Graves disease. Each CDR3 is given with its conserved first and last residue. A D gene is named only where the DNA matches it firmly. Size is omitted from some rows. Given values are once, few, many or a class for expanded clones.

TRBD1,TRBV7-9,many,TRBJ1-2,CASTRGPGIGYTF,TGTGCCAGTACGAGGGGGCCTGGGATTGGCTACACCTTC
.,TRBV7-2,many,TRBJ2-7,CASSPWDTPYEQYF,TGTGCCAGCAGCCCGTGGGATACACCCTACGAGCAGTACTTC
TRBD1,TRBV6-1,many,TRBJ2-7,CASSRQGSEQYF,TGTGCCAGCAGTAGACAGGGTAGCGAGCAGTACTTC
TRBD2,TRBV6-4,.,TRBJ2-2,CASTGLAGIANTGELFF,TGTGCCAGCACCGGCCTAGCGGGCATAGCGAACACCGGGGAGCTGTTTTTT
.,TRBV5-1,.,TRBJ2-5,CASSQRDPRSRETQYF,TGCGCCAGCAGCCAAAGGGACCCTCGGTCGCGGGAGACCCAGTACTTC
.,TRBV7-9,.,TRBJ2-5,CASSSSGIGETQYF,TGTGCCAGCAGCTCTAGTGGGATCGGGGAGACCCAGTACTTC
TRBD1,TRBV15,few,TRBJ1-3,CATSRDTGGSGNTIYF,TGTGCCACCAGCAGAGATACAGGGGGCTCTGGAAACACCATATATTTT
.,TRBV15,.,TRBJ1-1,CATSRNTEAFF,TGTGCCACCAGCAGGAACACTGAAGCTTTCTTT
.,TRBV12-3/TRBV12-4,few,TRBJ1-5,CASSPGWGSNQPQHF,TGTGCCAGCAGTCCCGGGTGGGGGAGCAATCAGCCCCAGCATTTT
TRBD1,TRBV30,few,TRBJ1-4,CAWSVSGTGFGREKLFF,TGTGCCTGGAGTGTATCCGGGACAGGCTTCGGACGGGAAAAACTGTTTTTT
.,TRBV7-3,.,TRBJ1-2,CASSLDHFDYGYTF,TGTGCCAGCAGCTTAGACCACTTCGACTATGGCTACACCTTC
.,TRBV7-2,many,TRBJ2-2,CASSLGVPGEVGELFF,TGTGCCAGCAGCTTAGGAGTCCCAGGGGAGGTCGGGGAGCTGTTTTTT
TRBD2,TRBV10-3,few,TRBJ2-7,CAIGDSGSAEQYF,TGTGCCATCGGTGACAGCGGGAGCGCCGAGCAGTACTTC
.,TRBV12-5,many,TRBJ1-2,CASGLGDGVGYTF,TGTGCTAGTGGTTTGGGGGACGGGGTCGGCTACACCTTC
.,TRBV7-9,few,TRBJ2-7,CASRSGDGIVDEQYF,TGTGCCAGCAGATCTGGAGACGGGATTGTAGACGAGCAGTACTTC
.,TRBV29-1,few,TRBJ2-3,CSVNTDTQYF,TGCAGCGTAAACACAGATACGCAGTATTTT
.,TRBV12-3/TRBV12-4,many,TRBJ2-2,CASSDEGTGELFF,TGTGCCAGCAGTGACGAAGGGACCGGGGAGCTGTTTTTT
.,TRBV6-1,few,TRBJ2-2,CASSAAAVRISGYTGELFF,TGTGCCAGCAGTGCCGCGGCGGTTCGAATTAGCGGCTACACCGGGGAGCTGTTTTTT
.,TRBV10-3,.,TRBJ2-5,CAISEVRETQYF,TGTGCCATCAGTGAAGTGAGAGAGACCCAGTACTTC
.,TRBV29-1,many,TRBJ1-6,CSVAGSNNSPLHF,TGCAGCGTCGCTGGATCTAATAATTCACCCCTCCACTTT
.,TRBV9,.,TRBJ2-3,CASSVDGMSGGGTDTQYF,TGTGCCAGCAGCGTAGATGGGATGAGCGGAGGGGGGACAGATACGCAGTATTTT
.,TRBV6-1,many,TRBJ2-2,CASSEWDAPTGELFF,TGTGCCAGCAGTGAGTGGGACGCCCCTACCGGGGAGCTGTTTTTT
.,TRBV28,few,TRBJ2-7,CASVLSESSYEQYF,TGTGCCAGCGTACTTAGCGAGAGCTCCTACGAGCAGTACTTC
TRBD1,TRBV20-1,.,TRBJ1-1,CSAIGPGTGDTEAFF,TGCAGTGCTATTGGGCCCGGGACAGGGGATACTGAAGCTTTCTTT
.,TRBV27,few,TRBJ1-5,CASSTRTVNGNQPQHF,TGTGCCAGCAGTACCCGGACAGTTAACGGCAATCAGCCCCAGCATTTT
TRBD2,TRBV7-2,.,TRBJ2-7,CASSLEAGGNEQYF,TGTGCCAGCAGCTTAGAGGCGGGAGGGAACGAGCAGTACTTC
.,TRBV6-2/TRBV6-3,.,TRBJ2-1,CASSYSIGPDNEQFF,TGTGCCAGCAGTTACTCTATCGGTCCTGACAATGAGCAGTTCTTC
.,TRBV5-8,few,TRBJ1-2,CASSLGQVNYGYTF,TGTGCCAGCAGCTTGGGACAGGTTAACTATGGCTACACCTTC
.,TRBV11-2,.,TRBJ2-7,CASSLLGGGTTYEQYF,TGTGCCAGCAGCCTTTTGGGAGGGGGAACTACCTACGAGCAGTACTTC
.,TRBV28,many,TRBJ1-2,CASSFSGLGGGYTF,TGTGCCAGCAGTTTCAGCGGGCTGGGAGGAGGCTACACCTTC
.,TRBV2,.,TRBJ2-2,CASSQRGSGGLFF,TGTGCCAGCAGCCAACGGGGGTCCGGGGGGCTGTTTTTT
.,TRBV20-1,few,TRBJ2-3,CSARGGLMQRADTQYF,TGCAGTGCTAGAGGGGGTCTTATGCAGAGGGCAGATACGCAGTATTTT
.,TRBV2,many,TRBJ1-2,CASSELGPANYGYTF,TGTGCCAGCAGTGAGCTGGGGCCGGCTAACTATGGCTACACCTTC